These 19 T cell receptor beta chains came from one sample sequenced in a study of blood T cell repertoires in COVID-19. The protocol was immunoSEQ multiplex PCR, while the TCRdb copy is restricted to in-frame clones and leaves out a portion. The sample gives about 200,000 clones, approximately 85% of which show up once; 7.5% to 9.5% is in the top ten. The material sequenced was peripheral blood. These receptors all come from a woman aged 80 or older with COVID-19, enrolled during active disease.

V is TRBV11-2 and J is TRBJ2-4; TRBD1 aligns across 7 bases. After removal of 0 bases from V and 0 bases from J, the junction contained 11 bases not matched to a gene. The V gene's germline CDR1 is SGHAT and CDR2 FQNNGV. The CDR3 loop spans 19 amino acids. In DNA, the CDR3 is TGTGCCAGCAGCTTAGATCGAGGGGGCAGCAAACTAGCCAAAAACATTCAGTACTTC. It specifies CASSLDRGGSKLAKNIQYF.

V usage is TRBV19 and J usage is TRBJ1-1, with 9 bases that match TRBD1. The CDR3 is 15 residues long. With 3 bases clipped from V and 8 bases from J, the junction kept 10 bases outside the gene matches. Germline V gives CDR1 LNHDA, CDR2 SQIVND (reference sequence). CDR3 bases: TGTGCCAGTAGTATGAGGGGACAGGGAGCTGCCGAAGCTTTCTTT. Its translation is CASSMRGQGAAEAFF.

The rearrangement links TRBV11-3 to TRBJ2-1, with D possibly matching TRBD2 (6 bases). Trimming removed 6 bases from V and 4 bases from J, with 10 bases in between. Germline V gene lookup returns CDR1 SGHNT and CDR2 YENEEA. There are 13 residues in the CDR3. CDR3: CASSSGTYNEQFF. The CDR3, as DNA: TGTGCCAGCAGTTCTGGGACTTACAATGAGCAGTTCTTC.

The rearrangement links TRBV7-9 to TRBJ2-5, with D perhaps matching TRBD2 (6 bases). The germline CDR1 and CDR2 sequences are SEHNR and FQNEAQ (reference sequence). The CDR3 runs 15 residues. Trimming cost V 6 bases and J 4 bases, with 18 bases left between them. The CDR3 loop is CASSRDLGGRETQYF. CDR3 nucleotides: TGTGCCAGCAGTAGAGATCTTGGGGGGAGAGAGACCCAGTACTTC.

The V call is TRBV2, the J call TRBJ2-1; 7 bases are a match to TRBD1. Germline V lookup: CDR1 SNHLY, CDR2 FYNNEI. Trimming removed 3 bases from V and 9 bases from J; junction bases left unmatched: 11. CDR3 length equals 15 residues. Here the CDR3 reads CASSDRQGYLSEQFF. CDR3 coding DNA: TGTGCCAGCAGTGATCGACAGGGCTATTTGAGTGAGCAGTTCTTC.

The J gene is TRBJ2-5, the V gene TRBV21-1; the D call of TRBD1 is as the table states it, not checked on the DNA. TRBV21-1 is tagged as a pseudogene. The CDR3 totals 18 residues. CDR3 protein: CASSIYGIIGTGAETQYF. The CDR3 region has the DNA TGTGCCAGCAGCATATATGGGATTATAGGGACAGGGGCCGAGACCCAGTACTTC.

In this sample, this clone turned up a few times. V usage is TRBV30 and J usage is TRBJ1-3; 7 nucleotides match TRBD1. Per germline, CDR1 GTSNPN and CDR2 SVGIG (reference sequence). The ends lost 4 bases at V and 4 bases at J; junction bases unmatched: 10. The CDR3 loop spans 15 amino acids. The CDR3 sequence is CAWNANRGWGNTIYF. The CDR3 region has the DNA TGTGCCTGGAACGCTAACAGGGGTTGGGGAAACACCATATATTTT.

The rearrangement joins TRBV30 to TRBJ2-3; D not certain. V gave up 2 bases and J gave up 1 base, with 7 bases separating them. This CDR3 comprises 13 residues. Germline V lookup: CDR1 GTSNPN, CDR2 SVGIG (reference sequence). CDR3: CAWSRGGTDTQYF. CDR3 nucleotide sequence: TGTGCCTGGAGTCGCGGCGGCACAGATACGCAGTATTTT. Combining the CDR3 with reference TRBV30 and TRBJ2-3 gives the whole variable domain SQTIHQWPATLVQPVGSPLSLECTVEGTSNPNLYWYRQAAGRGLQLLFYSVGIGQISSEVPQNLSASRPQDRQFILSSKKLLLSDSGFYLCAWSRGGTDTQYFGPGTRLTVL.

The gene calls are TRBV6-1 and TRBJ1-2; D call uncertain. This CDR3 contains 14 residues. V lost 0 bases to trimming and J lost 8 bases, with 13 bases between them. The germline CDR1 and CDR2 sequences are MNHNS and SASEGT. CDR3 protein: CASSEASRGGGYTF. CDR3 in DNA: TGTGCCAGCAGTGAAGCTTCGCGGGGTGGGGGCTACACCTTC.

The chain employs TRBV30 and TRBJ1-6; D not resolved. In germline, CDR1 is GTSNPN, CDR2 SVGIG (reference sequence). The V end lost 1 base, the J end lost 8 bases, and 12 bases lay between the germline ends. The CDR3 is 14 residues long. The DNA for the CDR3 is TGTGCCTGGAGTGCTAGCCTACGGGATTCACCCCTCCACTTT. Protein product: CAWSASLRDSPLHF.

A few counts support this clone. The genes are TRBV7-9 and TRBJ1-1; no clear D gene. Germline V CDR1 and CDR2: SEHNR, FQNEAQ (reference sequence). Trimming stripped 1 base from V and 4 bases from J, with 13 bases between. The CDR3 loop spans 15 amino acids. CDR3 sequence reads: CASSLVRTGSTEAFF. The CDR3 coding sequence is TGTGCCAGCAGCTTAGTGCGTACGGGGTCCACTGAAGCTTTCTTT.

This chain joins TRBV12-1 and TRBJ2-7; the table names TRBD2, a call not compared with the DNA. TRBV12-1 is described as a pseudogene. The CDR3 is 16 residues long. Here the CDR3 DNA reads TGTGCCAGCGGAGACGGAACTACTAGCGCCTCCTACGAGCAGTACTTC. Protein product: CASGDGTTSASYEQYF.

This clone was observed once. This chain joins TRBV27 and TRBJ2-7; 10 positions match TRBD1. The germline gives CDR1 MNHEY, CDR2 SMNVEV (reference sequence). V gave up 6 bases and J gave up 4 bases; unmatched junction bases: 6. CDR3 length: 14 amino acids. As DNA, the CDR3 is TGTGCCAGCAGGGTGGACAGGGGGTCTTACGAGCAGTACTTC. It codes for CASRVDRGSYEQYF.

This clone was detected only once. The rearrangement links TRBV5-1 to TRBJ2-6, with TRBD2 matching 8 bases. CDR3 size: 17 residues. The V and J ends lost 2 bases and 0 bases, in that order; junction bases with no gene match: 4. Germline V CDR1 and CDR2: SGHRS, YFSETQ. CDR3 loop: CASSFGLATSGANVLTF. The CDR3 coding sequence is TGCGCCAGCAGCTTTGGACTAGCTACCTCTGGGGCCAACGTCCTGACTTTC.

The J gene is TRBJ1-1, the V gene TRBV29-1, with 7 nucleotides matching TRBD1. The CDR3 contains 15 residues. From germline, CDR1 is SQVTM and CDR2 ANQGSEA. V shed 6 bases, J shed 0 bases, and the junction held 10 bases outside the gene matches. CDR3: CSVPGGRTVNTEAFF. The CDR3 nucleotides read TGCAGCGTCCCAGGGGGAAGGACGGTGAACACTGAAGCTTTCTTT.

This clone was observed a few times. The chain carries TRBV19 and TRBJ1-1; D perhaps matches TRBD1 (6 bases). Germline lookup yields CDR1 LNHDA and CDR2 SQIVND (reference sequence). V was clipped by 6 bases and J by 6 bases, with 14 bases between them. The CDR3 is 13 residues long. This CDR3 reads CASSPREGAEAFF. CDR3 sequence (DNA): TGTGCCAGTAGCCCCCGAGAGGGGGCTGAAGCTTTCTTT.

This clone was seen once. J is TRBJ2-7 and V is TRBV5-1; 10 nucleotides match TRBD2. CDR1 is SGHRS and CDR2 is YFSETQ in the germline V gene. The ends lost 6 bases at V and 5 bases at J; junction bases unmatched: 14. The CDR3 runs to 16 residues. The CDR3 sequence: CASTKRLAGDGNEQYF. CDR3 in DNA: TGCGCCAGCACAAAGCGGCTAGCGGGAGACGGGAACGAGCAGTACTTC.

The genes are TRBV6-5 and TRBJ2-3; D is unclear. The germline V gene has CDR1 MNHEY and CDR2 SVGAGI. V shed 2 bases and J shed 0 bases, with 6 bases lying between them. The CDR3 sequence is 14 residues long. Written as DNA, the CDR3 is TGTGCCAGCAGTTACGGCGGTAGCACAGATACGCAGTATTTT. It codes for CASSYGGSTDTQYF.

This clone came up once. This chain links TRBV5-1 with TRBJ1-4, with a weak D call TRBD1 (6 bases). This CDR3 is built from 15 residues. Germline assignment: CDR1 SGHRS and CDR2 YFSETQ. V lost 1 base, J lost 8 bases, and 15 bases lay in between. CDR3 nucleotides: TGCGCCAGCAGCTTGCCGGTCGGAACAGGGGAAAAACTGTTTTTT. It codes for CASSLPVGTGEKLFF. Full variable domain (missing parts from reference TRBV5-1 and TRBJ1-4): KAGVTQTPRYLIKTRGQQVTLSCSPISGHRSVSWYQQTPGQGLQFLFEYFSETQRNKGNFPGRFSGRQFSNSRSEMNVSTLELGDSALYLCASSLPVGTGEKLFFGSGTQLSVL.